Listed here is a single TCR beta chain. This sample stems from a study of CD8 T cells in Susac syndrome. The J segment lost 4 bases and the V segment lost 3 bases, leaving 8 bases of the junction unmatched. Germline lookup yields CDR1 MNHEY and CDR2 SMNVEV (reference sequence). This CDR3 comprises 15 residues. cDNA came from roughly 0.53 to 1 ug RNA primed by random hexamers. TCRdb used MiXCR to reprocess the immunoSEQ multiplex PCR reads, holding one entry per CDR3 protein. This sample has approximately 120,000 distinct CDR3 sequences; 90% to 98% occur once, and the top ten carry 0.09% to 0.1%. The TCR comes from a human donor in good health. The gene calls are TRBV27 and TRBJ2-7, with 8 bases identical to TRBD1. Source material: CD4+ T cells from PBMCs. The CDR3 nucleotides read TGTGCCAGCAGTTTTACAGGGGGGCCCTTTTACGAGCAGTACTTC. This codes for CASSFTGGPFYEQYF.